What follows are 30 T cell receptor beta chains derived from one specimen sequenced in a study of shared clonotypes between healthy human individuals. Produced via immunoSEQ multiplex PCR; TCRdb's table is partial and in-frame only. Among fewer than 1 million clones listed, approximately 97% were seen once. Naive CD8 cells, CD45RO-negative and positively selected for CCR7, excluded terminally differentiated effector memory CD45RA+ cells. The sequenced sample consisted of naive CD8+ T cells sorted from blood. These receptors originate from a man between 25 and 39 years old in good health.

The gene calls are TRBV2 and TRBJ2-7; TRBD1 matches at 7 bases. There are 12 residues in the CDR3. V lost 8 bases, J lost 3 bases, and 4 bases stayed unmatched. The V gene's germline CDR1 is SNHLY and CDR2 FYNNEI. CDR3 in amino acids: CASVAGGYEQYF. CDR3 bases: TGTGCCAGCGTCGCAGGGGGCTACGAGCAGTACTTC.

The CDR3 reads CASKPTANTEAFF. CDR3 DNA: TGTGCCAGCAAACCTACAGCGAACACTGAAGCTTTCTTT. This chain connects TRBV6-6 to TRBJ1-1; D is unresolved. Trimming removed 7 bases at V and 1 base at J, with 10 bases between. Per the germline V gene, CDR1 is MNHNY and CDR2 is SVGAGI (reference sequence). This CDR3 comprises 13 residues.

The chain carries TRBV11-2 and TRBJ2-7; D may correspond to TRBD1 or TRBD2 (6 bases each). Trimming left V 4 bases short and J 0 bases short, with 13 bases between. This CDR3 has 15 residues. The germline V gene encodes CDR1 SGHAT and CDR2 FQNNGV. The CDR3 DNA reads TGTGCCAGCAGCTCCGCCGGGGGCGACTCCTACGAGCAGTACTTC. Translation gives CASSSAGGDSYEQYF.

This clone was picked up one time. The chain has TRBV7-6 and TRBJ2-2, with D unclear. This CDR3 is 16 amino acids long. Germline CDR1 is SGHVS and CDR2 is FNYEAQ. V was clipped by 5 bases and J by 4 bases, with 17 bases between them. The CDR3 here is CASSGVGSTGTGELFF. CDR3 sequence (DNA): TGTGCCAGCAGCGGAGTGGGGTCAACGGGCACCGGGGAGCTGTTTTTT.

J is TRBJ1-5 and V is TRBV2; D possibly corresponds to TRBD1 (6 bases). The CDR3 extends over 13 amino acids. Trimming took 5 bases from V and 6 from J, leaving 11 bases between them. Per the germline V gene, CDR1 is SNHLY and CDR2 is FYNNEI. The CDR3 here is CASSLTGSQPQHF. DNA for the CDR3: TGTGCCAGCAGTTTAACAGGGTCTCAGCCCCAGCATTTT.

The rearrangement joins TRBV11-1 to TRBJ2-1; TRBD2 might be the D (6 bases). The length of the CDR3 is 13 residues. V lost 5 bases to trimming and J lost 7 bases, with 12 bases between them. Germline CDR1 and CDR2: SGHAT and FQDESV (reference sequence). CDR3 region: CASSRAGLNEQFF. CDR3 nucleotides: TGTGCCAGCAGCCGGGCGGGGTTGAATGAGCAGTTCTTC.

V gene TRBV4-3 combines with J gene TRBJ2-1; 8 bases agree with TRBD2. The CDR3 contains 15 residues. From germline, CDR1 is LGHNA and CDR2 YSLEER. The ends lost 5 bases at V and 5 bases at J; junction bases unmatched: 8. The CDR3: CASSAGLANHNEQFF. The CDR3 coding sequence is TGCGCCAGCAGCGCCGGACTAGCCAACCACAATGAGCAGTTCTTC.

The chain uses TRBV19 and TRBJ2-7, with 13 bases lining up with TRBD2. There are 18 residues in the CDR3. Germline CDR1 and CDR2: LNHDA and SQIVND (reference sequence). The J segment lost 2 bases and the V segment lost 0 bases, leaving 7 bases of the junction unmatched. CDR3 sequence reads: CASSIDPGLAGDAYEQYF. The CDR3 DNA follows: TGTGCCAGTAGTATAGATCCTGGACTAGCGGGAGACGCCTACGAGCAGTACTTC.

On this clone itself: Other DNA sequences from this sample encode an identical CDR3 as well. The chain uses TRBV27 and TRBJ2-1; TRBD2 matches 9 bases. There are 15 residues in the CDR3. Unmatched junction bases numbered 6, after V lost 5 bases and J lost 4 bases. The germline V gene has CDR1 MNHEY and CDR2 SMNVEV (reference sequence). This chain's CDR3 is CASSPLAGAYNEQFF. The CDR3 coding sequence is TGTGCCAGCAGTCCTTTAGCGGGGGCGTACAATGAGCAGTTCTTC.

This chain connects TRBV18 to TRBJ2-7, with D tentatively TRBD1 (6 bases). The CDR3 covers 16 residues. Looked up from germline, CDR1 is KGHSH and CDR2 is LQKENI. Trimming removed 2 bases at V and 7 bases at J, with 21 bases between. CDR3 protein: CASSPKPGASGFEQYF. In DNA form, the CDR3 reads TGTGCCAGCTCACCAAAGCCAGGGGCTTCTGGGTTTGAGCAGTACTTC.

CDR3 sequence: CASSPLDRGPYEQYF. The CDR3 DNA sequence: TGTGCCAGCAGTCCCCTCGACAGGGGACCTTACGAGCAGTACTTC. This chain links TRBV27 with TRBJ2-7; 8 nucleotides match TRBD1. Trimming cost V 5 bases and J 4 bases; bases outside gene matches: 10. The CDR3 totals 15 residues. The germline V gene encodes CDR1 MNHEY and CDR2 SMNVEV (reference sequence).

This chain links TRBV7-9 with TRBJ1-4; possibly TRBD1 for D (5 bases). V lost 4 bases, J lost 0 bases, and 12 bases lay in between. The CDR3 runs 16 residues. The germline CDR1 and CDR2 sequences are SEHNR and FQNEAQ (reference sequence). The CDR3 DNA is TGTGCCAGCAGCTCCGATGTGGGGGCAACTAATGAAAAACTGTTTTTT. It codes for CASSSDVGATNEKLFF.

This clone was seen only once. The CDR3 DNA reads TGCGCCAGCAGCCCGTCAAATGGACAGAGCGGCTACACCTTC. Translated, it gives CASSPSNGQSGYTF. V is TRBV5-1 and J is TRBJ1-2, with D tentatively TRBD1 (6 bases). The germline gives CDR1 SGHRS, CDR2 YFSETQ. Trimming took off 4 bases at V and 8 bases at J, with 18 bases between the two ends. The CDR3 consists of 14 residues.

The chain carries TRBV27 and TRBJ1-5; no definite D call. In germline, CDR1 is MNHEY, CDR2 SMNVEV (reference sequence). V lost 6 bases to trimming and J lost 3 bases, with 6 bases between them. The CDR3 has 12 residues. CDR3 in amino acids: CASSRVNQPQHF. CDR3 bases: TGTGCCAGCAGCCGAGTCAATCAGCCCCAGCATTTT.

This chain joins TRBV7-9 and TRBJ2-2; the D is unclear. CDR3 size: 16 residues. V lost 2 bases, J lost 0 bases, and 10 bases lay in between. The V gene's germline CDR1 is SEHNR and CDR2 FQNEAQ (reference sequence). CDR3 bases: TGTGCCAGCAGCTTAAATGGAAGAGCGAACACCGGGGAGCTGTTTTTT. It encodes CASSLNGRANTGELFF.

The chain uses TRBV5-5 and TRBJ1-2, with no clear D. This CDR3 is built from 12 residues. Trimming left V 5 bases short and J 6 bases short, with 11 bases between. Germline-derived CDR1 and CDR2 are SGHKS and YYEKEE (reference sequence). CDR3 sequence reads: CASSETVNGYTF. The CDR3 bases are TGTGCCAGCAGTGAGACCGTGAATGGCTACACCTTC.

The chain uses TRBV28 and TRBJ2-1; 12 positions agree with TRBD2. V lost 4 bases, J lost 9 bases, and 10 bases stayed unmatched. Germline CDR1 MDHEN, CDR2 SYDVKM. The CDR3 is 16 residues long. CDR3 in amino acids: CASSSPTSGSGFEQFF. The CDR3 nucleotides are TGTGCCAGCAGTTCCCCGACTAGCGGGAGTGGGTTTGAGCAGTTCTTC.

The chain combines TRBV9 with TRBJ2-2, with 9 bases that match TRBD1. Germline CDR1 reads SGDLS; CDR2 reads YYNGEE. With V trimmed by 4 bases and J by 6 bases, 7 bases remained unmatched. The CDR3 is made up of 15 amino acids. The CDR3 sequence is CASSLHRGRAGELFF. CDR3 in DNA: TGTGCCAGCAGCTTACACAGGGGGCGGGCCGGGGAGCTGTTTTTT.

The chain uses TRBV5-4 and TRBJ2-7; the match to TRBD1 covers 10 bases. Germline lookup yields CDR1 SGHNT and CDR2 YYREEE (reference sequence). V dropped 3 bases and J dropped 2; count of bases not matched to a gene: 5. The CDR3 sequence is 15 residues long. The CDR3 spells CASSYSGTGAYEQYF. The CDR3 DNA is TGTGCCAGCAGCTACTCCGGGACAGGGGCCTACGAGCAGTACTTC.

The chain has TRBV7-9 and TRBJ2-2; D is uncertain. The CDR3 totals 13 residues. V was shortened by 5 bases and J by 7 bases, with 11 bases between the two germline ends. Germline loops: CDR1 SEHNR, CDR2 FQNEAQ (reference sequence). CDR3 nucleotide sequence: TGTGCCAGCAGCCCTGAAACGATCGGGGAGCTGTTTTTT. This encodes CASSPETIGELFF. Looking up the rest from reference TRBV7-9 and TRBJ2-2 gives the full variable domain: DTGVSQNPRHKITKRGQNVTFRCDPISEHNRLYWYRQTLGQGPEFLTYFQNEAQLEKSRLLSDRFSAERPKGSFSTLEIQRTEQGDSAMYLCASSPETIGELFFGEGSRLTVL.

The J gene is TRBJ1-4, the V gene TRBV28; D possibly corresponds to TRBD1 (5 bases). The CDR3 is 17 residues long. V lost 5 bases, J lost 0 bases, and 16 bases lay in between. Germline V gene lookup returns CDR1 MDHEN and CDR2 SYDVKM. The CDR3 region is CASSPTRDLATNEKLFF. The CDR3 nucleotides are TGTGCCAGCAGTCCTACCCGGGACCTCGCAACTAATGAAAAACTGTTTTTT.

A single count supports this clone. This chain connects TRBV28 to TRBJ2-1, with D unclear. The CDR3 spans 15 residues. V gave up 4 bases and J gave up 4 bases, with 14 bases separating them. CDR1 is MDHEN and CDR2 is SYDVKM in the germline V gene. CDR3 loop: CASSSTPGRYNEQFF. The CDR3 region has the DNA TGTGCCAGCAGTTCGACCCCCGGCCGGTACAATGAGCAGTTCTTC. Complete variable domain (other parts from reference TRBV28 and TRBJ2-1): DVKVTQSSRYLVKRTGEKVFLECVQDMDHENMFWYRQDPGLGLRLIYFSYDVKMKEKGDIPEGYSVSREKKERFSLILESASTNQTSMYLCASSSTPGRYNEQFFGPGTRLTVL.

The chain uses TRBV5-4 and TRBJ2-7; 11 nucleotides match TRBD2. Trimming removed 1 base from V and 7 bases from J; junction bases left unmatched: 7. There are 15 residues in the CDR3. The germline V gene has CDR1 SGHNT and CDR2 YYREEE (reference sequence). CDR3 nucleotide sequence: TGTGCCAGCAGCTTGTGGGGTAGCGGGAGGGTAGAGCAGTACTTC. Protein sequence: CASSLWGSGRVEQYF.

The chain uses TRBV29-1 and TRBJ1-4; D ambiguous. Trimming took off 5 bases at V and 5 bases at J, with 18 bases between the two ends. Per germline, CDR1 SQVTM and CDR2 ANQGSEA. The CDR3 runs to 15 residues. CDR3 coding DNA: TGCAGCGTTTTGGCCCGAAGGGCCCTGAATGAAAAACTGTTTTTT. Amino acids: CSVLARRALNEKLFF.

The J gene is TRBJ2-2, the V gene TRBV7-9, with D unresolved. Germline V gene sequence: CDR1 SEHNR, CDR2 FQNEAQ (reference sequence). This CDR3 contains 13 residues. Trimming stripped 3 bases from V and 9 bases from J, with 11 bases between. For the CDR3, the DNA is TGTGCCAGCAGCTTGGGCGAGATATGGGAGCTGTTTTTT. Translating gives CASSLGEIWELFF.

In DNA form, the CDR3 reads TGTGCCAGCAGTTACTCGATGGCAGGGGGCAACTATGGCTACACCTTC. Its translation: CASSYSMAGGNYGYTF. V usage is TRBV6-6 and J usage is TRBJ1-2; 8 bases match TRBD1. The J segment lost 2 bases and the V segment lost 0 bases, leaving 5 bases of the junction unmatched. This CDR3 region has 16 residues. Germline CDR1 and CDR2: MNHNY and SVGAGI (reference sequence).

The V gene is TRBV11-3, the J gene TRBJ2-7; TRBD2 is a possible D gene (6 bases). CDR1 and CDR2 from the germline V gene are SGHNT and YENEEA. This CDR3 is built from 15 residues. V was shortened by 5 bases and J by 2 bases, with 16 bases between the two germline ends. CDR3 in amino acids: CASSLYPGGTYEQYF. The CDR3 DNA follows: TGTGCCAGCAGCCTATACCCAGGCGGGACCTACGAGCAGTACTTC.

The V call is TRBV6-1, the J call TRBJ2-2; 8 bases line up with TRBD1. V lost 2 bases and J lost 2; bases outside the gene matches: 10. From germline, CDR1 is MNHNS and CDR2 SASEGT. The CDR3 runs 18 residues. CDR3 in DNA: TGTGCCAGCAGTGAAAAAGGGGACGGGACAGGAAACACCGGGGAGCTGTTTTTT. Amino acids: CASSEKGDGTGNTGELFF.

The gene calls are TRBV6-1 and TRBJ2-7; maybe TRBD1 (5 bases). Looked up from germline, CDR1 is MNHNS and CDR2 is SASEGT. The CDR3 totals 14 residues. V was clipped by 1 base and J by 4 bases, with 11 bases between them. CDR3 residues: CASSEVSGRYEQYF. As DNA, the CDR3 is TGTGCCAGCAGTGAAGTTTCAGGGCGGTACGAGCAGTACTTC.

This clone was found once. The CDR3 protein is CASSQGTTYQPQHF. DNA of the CDR3: TGCGCCAGCAGCCAGGGGACGACTTATCAGCCCCAGCATTTT. The V call is TRBV4-1, the J call TRBJ1-5, with D perhaps matching TRBD1 (5 bases). V lost 3 bases and J 5 bases, leaving 11 bases between the germline ends. This CDR3 has 14 residues. Germline assignment: CDR1 MGHRA and CDR2 YSYEKL.